These 28 T cell receptor beta chains came from one sample sequenced in a study of blood T cell repertoires in COVID-19. Profiling relied on immunoSEQ multiplex PCR, and the TCRdb table lists in-frame clones only, not all of them. The sample has about 150,000 clones; roughly 90% are singletons. The sequenced material came from PBMCs or T cells enriched from blood (not recorded which). The receptor set was obtained from a woman in her thirties or forties who had been exposed to COVID-19.

The rearrangement joins TRBV27 to TRBJ2-3; no clear D. V was shortened by 4 bases and J by 1 base, with 9 bases between the two germline ends. Germline-derived CDR1 and CDR2 are MNHEY and SMNVEV (reference sequence). The CDR3 consists of 14 residues. CDR3 residues: CASSWRSGTDTQYF. Written as DNA, the CDR3 is TGTGCCAGCAGTTGGAGATCTGGCACAGATACGCAGTATTTT.

This chain joins TRBV7-2 and TRBJ2-3; TRBD2 matches 11 bases. V shed 3 bases, J shed 9 bases, and the junction held 8 bases outside the gene matches. The CDR3 consists of 15 residues. CDR1 and CDR2 (germline): SGHTA, FQGNSA. The CDR3 DNA reads as TGTGCCAGCAGCTTTCCTAGCGGGAGGTCTTGGACGCAGTATTTT. Encoded protein: CASSFPSGRSWTQYF.

This clone was observed a single time. The J gene is TRBJ1-5, the V gene TRBV2, with D unclear. Germline V lookup: CDR1 SNHLY, CDR2 FYNNEI. Trimming removed 2 bases at V and 6 bases at J, with 14 bases between. The CDR3 spans 15 residues. The CDR3 spells CASSERRRAGQPQHF. The CDR3 DNA reads as TGTGCCAGCAGTGAAAGGAGAAGGGCGGGTCAGCCCCAGCATTTT.

The rearrangement joins TRBV29-1 to TRBJ2-4, with D perhaps matching TRBD1 (6 bases). V dropped 5 bases and J dropped 0 bases, with 17 bases sitting between them. Per germline, CDR1 SQVTM and CDR2 ANQGSEA. The CDR3 is made up of 16 amino acids. In nucleotides, the CDR3 is TGCAGCGTTTCAGGGGAAAAGTCTTTAGCCAAAAACATTCAGTACTTC. Its protein is CSVSGEKSLAKNIQYF.

This clone was observed a single time. The chain couples TRBV19 to TRBJ1-4, with 11 nucleotides matching TRBD1. The CDR3 is made up of 18 amino acids. In germline, CDR1 is LNHDA, CDR2 SQIVND (reference sequence). With 7 bases clipped from V and 0 bases from J, the junction kept 10 bases outside the gene matches. DNA for the CDR3: TGTGCCAGTACCTCTGGGACAGGGGGGGGCACAACTAATGAAAAACTGTTTTTT. As protein: CASTSGTGGGTTNEKLFF.

The chain links TRBV4-1 to TRBJ2-7, with 11 bases identical to TRBD1. This CDR3 is 15 amino acids long. Per germline, CDR1 MGHRA and CDR2 YSYEKL. V gave up 3 bases and J gave up 7 bases; unmatched junction bases: 8. The CDR3 here is CASSQEGQGGWEQYF. CDR3 bases: TGCGCCAGCAGCCAGGAGGGACAGGGGGGGTGGGAGCAGTACTTC.

This clone was observed a single time. V usage is TRBV5-5 and J usage is TRBJ2-7; 7 nucleotides align to TRBD1. The germline CDR1 and CDR2 sequences are SGHKS and YYEKEE (reference sequence). Trimming cost V 3 bases and J 6 bases; bases outside gene matches: 9. CDR3 length: 14 amino acids. This chain's CDR3 is CASSYSTGYSEQYF. DNA of the CDR3: TGTGCCAGCAGCTATTCGACAGGGTATAGCGAGCAGTACTTC. The whole variable domain, filled in from reference TRBV5-5 and TRBJ2-7, reads DAGVTQSPTHLIKTRGQQVTLRCSPISGHKSVSWYQQVLGQGPQFIFQYYEKEERGRGNFPDRFSARQFPNYSSELNVNALLLGDSALYLCASSYSTGYSEQYFGPGTRLTVT.

This rearrangement joins TRBV7-2 to TRBJ2-5; D unresolved. The CDR3 runs to 15 residues. Germline lookup yields CDR1 SGHTA and CDR2 FQGNSA. The V and J ends lost 1 base and 6 bases respectively, with 15 bases between them. The CDR3 protein is CASSLDKNPSQTQYF. The CDR3 DNA sequence: TGTGCCAGCAGCTTAGATAAGAACCCTAGTCAGACCCAGTACTTC.

V gene TRBV3-1 (or the pseudogene TRBV3-2) combines with J gene TRBJ1-5, with D unclear. This CDR3 region has 15 residues. Germline V lookup: CDR1 LGHDT, CDR2 YNNKEL (reference sequence). The V gene lost 0 bases and the J gene lost 3 bases, with 9 bases spanning the gap. CDR3 nucleotide sequence: TGTGCCAGCAGCCAAGACAGGCGTCCCAATCAGCCCCAGCATTTT. Encoded protein: CASSQDRRPNQPQHF.

V is TRBV27 and J is TRBJ2-5; 7 bases are shared with TRBD2. CDR3 length: 15 amino acids. The germline V gene encodes CDR1 MNHEY and CDR2 SMNVEV (reference sequence). Losses at the gene ends were 0 bases for V and 5 bases for J; bases not matched to a gene: 6. The CDR3 nucleotides are TGTGCCAGCAGTTTATCGATGGGGAGGGAGGAGACCCAGTACTTC. Amino acids: CASSLSMGREETQYF.

J is TRBJ2-5 and V is TRBV21-1; TRBD1 is taken as the D call from the table, unchecked against the DNA. TRBV21-1 is annotated as a pseudogene. This CDR3 spans 17 amino acids. In DNA form, the CDR3 reads TGTGCCAGCAGCAAGCCTCGGTGGGACACCTACCAAGAGACCCAGTACTTC. It encodes CASSKPRWDTYQETQYF.

This chain links TRBV24-1 with TRBJ2-2; TRBD1 matches at 10 bases. CDR3 size: 16 residues. Unmatched junction bases numbered 7, after V lost 4 bases and J lost 6 bases. Germline V CDR1 and CDR2: KGHDR, SFDVKD. The chain's CDR3 is CATSDRDRGRAGELFF. The DNA for the CDR3 is TGTGCCACCAGTGACCGAGACAGGGGGCGAGCCGGGGAGCTGTTTTTT.

The rearrangement uses TRBV11-2 and TRBJ1-1, with D hard to call. Germline-derived CDR1 and CDR2 are SGHAT and FQNNGV. V lost 1 base to trimming and J lost 10 bases, with 10 bases between them. There are 12 residues in the CDR3. Here the CDR3 DNA reads TGTGCCAGCAGCTTAGGGGGAGGAGGAGCTTTCTTT. Protein sequence: CASSLGGGGAFF.

The chain links TRBV7-9 to TRBJ1-2; 8 nucleotides match TRBD1. This CDR3 is built from 15 residues. Losses at the gene ends were 2 bases for V and 8 bases for J; bases not matched to a gene: 10. Germline V gives CDR1 SEHNR, CDR2 FQNEAQ (reference sequence). CDR3 protein: CASSLTARGQEGYTF. CDR3 sequence (DNA): TGTGCCAGCAGCTTAACTGCCAGGGGGCAGGAGGGCTACACCTTC.

The J gene is TRBJ1-1, the V gene TRBV27; TRBD1 might be the D (6 bases). The CDR3 runs to 14 residues. Germline CDR1 is MNHEY and CDR2 is SMNVEV (reference sequence). V was shortened by 4 bases and J by 5 bases, with 14 bases between the two germline ends. This CDR3 reads CASSWTGTKTEAFF. The CDR3 bases are TGTGCCAGCAGTTGGACCGGGACAAAGACTGAAGCTTTCTTT.

This chain links TRBV7-6 with TRBJ2-2; 9 positions match TRBD1. J was trimmed by 3 bases and V by 4 bases; bases with no gene match: 6. This CDR3 spans 16 amino acids. Germline assignment: CDR1 SGHVS and CDR2 FNYEAQ. The CDR3 loop is CASSSGTGKDTGELFF. The CDR3 DNA sequence: TGTGCCAGCAGCTCCGGGACAGGGAAGGACACCGGGGAGCTGTTTTTT.

The chain combines TRBV6-4 with TRBJ1-2, with 9 bases aligning to TRBD1. This CDR3 region has 13 residues. Germline values: CDR1 MRHNA, CDR2 SNTAGT. With V trimmed by 6 bases and J by 7 bases, 6 bases remained unmatched. The CDR3 protein is CASREQGAGGYTF. CDR3 nucleotides: TGTGCCAGCAGAGAACAGGGGGCTGGTGGCTACACCTTC.

CDR3 sequence: CASSKGNDSGTAKNIQYF. The CDR3 DNA is TGTGCCAGCAGCAAAGGGAATGACAGTGGAACTGCCAAAAACATTCAGTACTTC. The chain uses TRBV21-1 and TRBJ2-4; TRBD1 was called by the table and not checked on the DNA. TRBV21-1 counts as a pseudogene. This CDR3 comprises 18 residues.

The chain employs TRBV7-9 and TRBJ2-1, with 10 bases lining up with TRBD1. The trim removed 5 bases at V and 7 bases at J, leaving 14 bases unmatched. Germline V gives CDR1 SEHNR, CDR2 FQNEAQ (reference sequence). This CDR3 has 17 amino acids. The CDR3 reads CASSPRDRGVYSNEQFF. DNA for the CDR3: TGTGCCAGCAGCCCCCGGGACAGGGGAGTCTATTCGAATGAGCAGTTCTTC.

This chain's CDR3 is CASILGIGQNTEAFF. The CDR3 DNA is TGTGCCAGCATCCTAGGGATTGGACAGAACACTGAAGCTTTCTTT. This sequence joins TRBV27 and TRBJ1-1; D is possibly TRBD1 (5 bases). V was shortened by 7 bases and J by 1 base, with 16 bases between the two germline ends. Germline V gives CDR1 MNHEY, CDR2 SMNVEV (reference sequence). This CDR3 contains 15 residues.

This chain joins TRBV6-5 and TRBJ1-1; D may be TRBD1 (6 bases). The CDR3 is 14 amino acids. V lost 7 bases and J 6 bases, leaving 18 bases between the germline ends. CDR1 is MNHEY, CDR2 SVGAGI, per germline. CDR3 loop: CASTGASWGAEAFF. The CDR3 DNA sequence: TGTGCCAGCACAGGGGCCTCCTGGGGCGCTGAAGCTTTCTTT.

The V and J genes are TRBV19 and TRBJ1-2; 7 nucleotides line up with TRBD1. Germline trimming cut 5 bases from V and 3 bases from J; bases unmatched to any gene: 6. In germline, CDR1 is LNHDA, CDR2 SQIVND (reference sequence). This CDR3 is built from 14 residues. In DNA, the CDR3 is TGTGCCAGTAGTCAAACAGGGGCTGACTATGGCTACACCTTC. This sequence encodes CASSQTGADYGYTF.

The rearrangement links TRBV19 to TRBJ2-1, with a tentative D call TRBD2 (7 bases). V was cut by 5 bases and J by 1 base, with 21 bases left in between. The CDR3 consists of 18 residues. Germline V lookup: CDR1 LNHDA, CDR2 SQIVND (reference sequence). The CDR3 coding sequence is TGTGCCAGTAGTCCGGTTAGGGGGGCGGGAGAGTCCTACAATGAGCAGTTCTTC. It yields the protein CASSPVRGAGESYNEQFF.

The count of this clone is one. The chain employs TRBV7-2 and TRBJ2-7; tentatively, D is TRBD2 (6 bases). This CDR3 spans 15 amino acids. With 5 bases removed from V and 0 bases from J, the gap between germline ends came to 14 bases. Germline CDR1 and CDR2: SGHTA and FQGNSA. The DNA of the CDR3 is TGTGCCAGCAGCCCGAGCGGGTCTAGCTCCTACGAGCAGTACTTC. Translating gives CASSPSGSSSYEQYF.

The chain has TRBV2 and TRBJ2-7, with 13 bases aligning to TRBD2. Germline CDR1 is SNHLY and CDR2 is FYNNEI. The CDR3 covers 14 residues. V gave up 6 bases and J gave up 2 bases; unmatched junction bases: 1. CDR3 loop: CASRGTSGTYEQYF. In DNA form, the CDR3 reads TGTGCCAGCAGGGGGACTAGCGGGACCTACGAGCAGTACTTC.

The chain couples TRBV6-2 or TRBV6-3 to TRBJ2-5; no reliable D call. V dropped 2 bases and J dropped 0 bases, with 7 bases sitting between them. CDR3 length equals 14 residues. In germline, CDR1 is MNHEY, CDR2 SVGEGT. The CDR3 coding sequence is TGTGCCAGCAGTTACCGCCGGTACCAAGAGACCCAGTACTTC. This translates into CASSYRRYQETQYF.

J is TRBJ2-3 and V is TRBV10-3; a possible D gene is TRBD1 (5 bases). V lost 3 bases to trimming and J lost 2 bases, with 6 bases between them. The V gene's germline CDR1 is ENHRY and CDR2 SYGVKD. The CDR3 has 13 residues. In DNA, the CDR3 is TGTGCCATCAGTGACAGGGTCACAGATACGCAGTATTTT. This sequence encodes CAISDRVTDTQYF.

V usage is TRBV28 and J usage is TRBJ1-1; TRBD1 matches 8 bases. Germline CDR1 MDHEN, CDR2 SYDVKM. This CDR3 region has 13 residues. Trimming at V came to 5 bases and at J to 3 bases, leaving 2 bases not matched to a gene. The CDR3 loop reads CASSPTGDTEAFF. The CDR3, as DNA: TGTGCCAGCAGTCCGACAGGGGACACTGAAGCTTTCTTT.